Reported below is one T cell receptor (beta chain). Antigen unknown. The study ran its PCR with 60 Vbeta and 13 Jbeta primers. Produced via immunoSEQ multiplex PCR; TCRdb's table is partial and in-frame only. The sample lists some 71,000 clones; roughly 74% were seen once. This specimen belongs to a study of cytomegalovirus exposure and HLA in healthy donors. Study-level background: Drawn from HLA-typed donors, 65 million to 100 million unique TCRs were held in an early data release.

Study results and limitations: Testing in vitro showed a few CMV-associated chains specific for CMV antigens. In a later analysis, TCR association rates varied by HLA locus: DRB1 most, HLA-C fewest.

The V and J ends lost 4 bases and 6 bases, in that order; junction bases with no gene match: 3. This CDR3 has 13 residues. Germline V gene lookup returns CDR1 SGHNT and CDR2 YYREEE (reference sequence). This clonotype was sampled from a woman in her twenties or thirties in good health and CMV-seropositive. The chain uses TRBV5-4 and TRBJ1-4; 7 nucleotides match TRBD1. The specimen was PBMCs. The CDR3 DNA sequence: TGTGCCAGCAGCCTCGGGACAGATGAAAAACTGTTTTTT. Translation gives CASSLGTDEKLFF.